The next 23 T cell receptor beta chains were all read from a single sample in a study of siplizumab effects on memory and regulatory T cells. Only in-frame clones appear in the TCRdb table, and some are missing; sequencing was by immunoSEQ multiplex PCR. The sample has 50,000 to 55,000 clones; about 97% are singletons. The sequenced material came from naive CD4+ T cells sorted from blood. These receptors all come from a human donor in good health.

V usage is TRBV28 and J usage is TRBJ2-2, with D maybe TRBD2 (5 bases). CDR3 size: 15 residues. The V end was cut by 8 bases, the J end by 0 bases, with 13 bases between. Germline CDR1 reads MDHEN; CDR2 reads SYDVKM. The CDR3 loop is CASLRAGTNTGELFF. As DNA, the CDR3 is TGTGCCAGCCTCCGGGCGGGTACGAACACCGGGGAGCTGTTTTTT.

This CDR3 is CAWSSLLAGGPQGQYF. In DNA form, the CDR3 reads TGTGCCTGGAGCTCCCTTCTAGCGGGAGGGCCCCAGGGGCAGTATTTT. This chain uses TRBV30 with TRBJ2-3; 12 nucleotides match TRBD2. Trimming removed 3 bases from V and 11 bases from J; junction bases left unmatched: 15. The CDR3 contains 16 residues. CDR1 is GTSNPN and CDR2 is SVGIG in the germline V gene (reference sequence).

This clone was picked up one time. The CDR3 spells CASSIPGLAAYEQYF. CDR3 sequence (DNA): TGTGCCAGTAGTATCCCGGGACTAGCGGCCTACGAGCAGTACTTC. This chain joins TRBV19 and TRBJ2-7; 11 bases line up with TRBD2. Germline CDR1 reads LNHDA; CDR2 reads SQIVND (reference sequence). The CDR3 is 15 residues long. J was trimmed by 2 bases and V by 3 bases; bases with no gene match: 3. Combining the CDR3 with reference TRBV19 and TRBJ2-7 gives the whole variable domain DGGITQSPKYLFRKEGQNVTLSCEQNLNHDAMYWYRQDPGQGLRLIYYSQIVNDFQKGDIAEGYSVSREKKESFPLTVTSAQKNPTAFYLCASSIPGLAAYEQYFGPGTRLTVT.

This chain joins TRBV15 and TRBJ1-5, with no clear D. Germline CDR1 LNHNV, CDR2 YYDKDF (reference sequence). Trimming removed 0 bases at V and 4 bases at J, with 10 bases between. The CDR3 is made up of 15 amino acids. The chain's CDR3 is CATSRDNYRNQPQHF. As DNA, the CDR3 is TGTGCCACCAGCAGAGACAATTACAGAAATCAGCCCCAGCATTTT. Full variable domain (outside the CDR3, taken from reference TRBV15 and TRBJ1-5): DAMVIQNPRYQVTQFGKPVTLSCSQTLNHNVMYWYQQKSSQAPKLLFHYYDKDFNNEADTPDNFQSRRPNTSFCFLDIRSPGLGDTAMYLCATSRDNYRNQPQHFGDGTRLSIL.

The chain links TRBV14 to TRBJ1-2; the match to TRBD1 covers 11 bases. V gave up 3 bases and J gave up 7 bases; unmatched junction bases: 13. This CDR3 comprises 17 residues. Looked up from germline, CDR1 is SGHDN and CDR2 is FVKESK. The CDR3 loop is CASSQDRGHFPTSGYTF. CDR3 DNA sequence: TGTGCCAGCAGCCAGGACAGGGGGCATTTCCCAACTAGTGGCTACACCTTC.

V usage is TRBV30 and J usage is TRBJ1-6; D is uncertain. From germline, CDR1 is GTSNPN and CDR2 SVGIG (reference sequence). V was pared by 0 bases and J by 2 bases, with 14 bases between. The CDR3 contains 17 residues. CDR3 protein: CAWSVPLTGAYNSPLHF. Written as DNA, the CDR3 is TGTGCCTGGAGTGTACCCCTTACCGGGGCCTATAATTCACCCCTCCACTTT.

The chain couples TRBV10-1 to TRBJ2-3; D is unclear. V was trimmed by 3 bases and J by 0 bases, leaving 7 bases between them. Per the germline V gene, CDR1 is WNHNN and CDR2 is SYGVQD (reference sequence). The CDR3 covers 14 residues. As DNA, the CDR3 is TGCGCCAGCAGTGAATCACTCAGCACAGATACGCAGTATTTT. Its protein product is CASSESLSTDTQYF.

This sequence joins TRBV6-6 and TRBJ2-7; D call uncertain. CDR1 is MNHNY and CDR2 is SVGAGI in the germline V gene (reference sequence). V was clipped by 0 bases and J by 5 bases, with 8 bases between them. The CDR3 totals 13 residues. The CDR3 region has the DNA TGTGCCAGCAGTTACTCCTTAATGGACGAGCAGTACTTC. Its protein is CASSYSLMDEQYF.

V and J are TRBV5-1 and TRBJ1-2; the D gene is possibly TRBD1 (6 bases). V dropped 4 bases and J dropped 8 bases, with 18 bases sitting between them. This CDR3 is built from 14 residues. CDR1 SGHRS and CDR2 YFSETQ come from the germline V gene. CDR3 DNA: TGCGCCAGCAGCGTAAACCTCGGACAGCGGGGCTACACCTTC. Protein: CASSVNLGQRGYTF.

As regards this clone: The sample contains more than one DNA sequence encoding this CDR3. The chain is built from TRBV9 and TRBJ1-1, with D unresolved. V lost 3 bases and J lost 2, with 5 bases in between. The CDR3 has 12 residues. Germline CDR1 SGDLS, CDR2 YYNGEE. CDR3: CASSGSNTEAFF. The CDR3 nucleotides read TGTGCCAGCAGCGGTAGTAACACTGAAGCTTTCTTT.

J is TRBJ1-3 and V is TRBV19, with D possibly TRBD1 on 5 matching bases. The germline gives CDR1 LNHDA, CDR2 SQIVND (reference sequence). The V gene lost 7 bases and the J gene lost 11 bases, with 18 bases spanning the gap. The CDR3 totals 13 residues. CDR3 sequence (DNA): TGTGCCAGTAACGACAGATCAAGATATCCCATATATTTT. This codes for CASNDRSRYPIYF.

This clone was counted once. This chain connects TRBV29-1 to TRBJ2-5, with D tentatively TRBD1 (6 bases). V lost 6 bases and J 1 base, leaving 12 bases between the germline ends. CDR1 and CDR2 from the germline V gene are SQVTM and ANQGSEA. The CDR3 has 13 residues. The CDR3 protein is CSVRDRSQETQYF. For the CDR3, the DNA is TGCAGCGTCCGCGACAGGTCCCAAGAGACCCAGTACTTC.

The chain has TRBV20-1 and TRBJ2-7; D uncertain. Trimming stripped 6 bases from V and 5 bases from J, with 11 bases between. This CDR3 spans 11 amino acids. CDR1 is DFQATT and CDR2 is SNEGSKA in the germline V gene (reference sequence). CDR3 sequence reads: CSATRAHEQYF. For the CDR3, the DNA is TGCAGTGCCACAAGGGCCCACGAGCAGTACTTC.

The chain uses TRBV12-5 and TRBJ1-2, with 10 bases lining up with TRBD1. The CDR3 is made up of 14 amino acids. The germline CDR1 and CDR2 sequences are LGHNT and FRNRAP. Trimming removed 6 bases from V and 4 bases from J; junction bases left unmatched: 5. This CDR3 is CASGTGGGLYGYTF. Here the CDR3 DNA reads TGTGCTAGTGGGACAGGGGGCGGCCTCTATGGCTACACCTTC.

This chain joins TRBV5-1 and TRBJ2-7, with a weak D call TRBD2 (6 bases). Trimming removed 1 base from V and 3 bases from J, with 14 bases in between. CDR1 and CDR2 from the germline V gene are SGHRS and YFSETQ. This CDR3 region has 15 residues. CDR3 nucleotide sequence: TGCGCCAGCAGCTTGAATAGCGGCGATTTCTACGAGCAGTACTTC. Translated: CASSLNSGDFYEQYF. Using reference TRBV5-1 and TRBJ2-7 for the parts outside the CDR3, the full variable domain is KAGVTQTPRYLIKTRGQQVTLSCSPISGHRSVSWYQQTPGQGLQFLFEYFSETQRNKGNFPGRFSGRQFSNSRSEMNVSTLELGDSALYLCASSLNSGDFYEQYFGPGTRLTVT.

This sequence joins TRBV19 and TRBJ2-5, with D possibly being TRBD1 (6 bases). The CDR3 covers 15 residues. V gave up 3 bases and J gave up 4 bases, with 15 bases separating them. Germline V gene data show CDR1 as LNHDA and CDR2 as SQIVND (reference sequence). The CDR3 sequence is CASSMGAQGVETQYF. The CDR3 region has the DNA TGTGCCAGTAGTATGGGCGCACAGGGCGTAGAGACCCAGTACTTC.

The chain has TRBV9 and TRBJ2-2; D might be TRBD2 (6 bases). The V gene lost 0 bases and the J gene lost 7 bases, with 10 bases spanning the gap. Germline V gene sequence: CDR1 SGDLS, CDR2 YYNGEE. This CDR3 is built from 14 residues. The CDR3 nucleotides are TGTGCCAGCAGCGTAGCGGGAGCAAGCGGGGAGCTGTTTTTT. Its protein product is CASSVAGASGELFF.

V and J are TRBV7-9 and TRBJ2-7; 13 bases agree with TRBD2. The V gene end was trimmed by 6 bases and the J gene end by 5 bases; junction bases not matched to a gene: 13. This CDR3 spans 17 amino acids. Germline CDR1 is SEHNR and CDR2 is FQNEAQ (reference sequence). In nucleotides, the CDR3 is TGTGCCAGCAGATCGTCGGGACTAGCGGGATTAGTCCACGAGCAGTACTTC. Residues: CASRSSGLAGLVHEQYF. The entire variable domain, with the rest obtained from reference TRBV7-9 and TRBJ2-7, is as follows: DTGVSQNPRHKITKRGQNVTFRCDPISEHNRLYWYRQTLGQGPEFLTYFQNEAQLEKSRLLSDRFSAERPKGSFSTLEIQRTEQGDSAMYLCASRSSGLAGLVHEQYFGPGTRLTVT.

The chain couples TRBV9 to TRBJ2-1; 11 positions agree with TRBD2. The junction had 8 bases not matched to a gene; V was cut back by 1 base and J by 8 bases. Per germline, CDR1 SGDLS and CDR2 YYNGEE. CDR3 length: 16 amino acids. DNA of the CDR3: TGTGCCAGCAGCGTATCCCCTAGCGGGAGGTTCGATGAGCAGTTCTTC. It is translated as CASSVSPSGRFDEQFF.

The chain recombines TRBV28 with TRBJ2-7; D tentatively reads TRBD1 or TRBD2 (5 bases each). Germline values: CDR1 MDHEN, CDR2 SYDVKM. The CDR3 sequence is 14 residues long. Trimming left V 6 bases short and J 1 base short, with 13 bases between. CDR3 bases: TGTGCCAGCAGGGGTTCCGGGACGTCCTACGAGCAGTACTTC. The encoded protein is CASRGSGTSYEQYF.

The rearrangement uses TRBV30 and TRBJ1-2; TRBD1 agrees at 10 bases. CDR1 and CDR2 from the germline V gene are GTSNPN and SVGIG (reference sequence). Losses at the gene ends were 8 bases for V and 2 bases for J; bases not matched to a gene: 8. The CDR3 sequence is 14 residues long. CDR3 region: CAGRDRGRNYGYTF. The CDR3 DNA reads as TGTGCCGGACGGGACAGGGGAAGGAACTATGGCTACACCTTC. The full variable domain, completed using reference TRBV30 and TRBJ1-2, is SQTIHQWPATLVQPVGSPLSLECTVEGTSNPNLYWYRQAAGRGLQLLFYSVGIGQISSEVPQNLSASRPQDRQFILSSKKLLLSDSGFYLCAGRDRGRNYGYTFGSGTRLTVV.

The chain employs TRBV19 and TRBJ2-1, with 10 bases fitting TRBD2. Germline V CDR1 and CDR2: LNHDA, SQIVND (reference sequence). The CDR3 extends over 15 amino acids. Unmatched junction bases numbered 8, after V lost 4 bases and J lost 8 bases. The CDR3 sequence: CASSTRLAGRHEQFF. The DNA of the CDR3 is TGTGCCAGTAGTACAAGACTAGCGGGTCGGCATGAGCAGTTCTTC. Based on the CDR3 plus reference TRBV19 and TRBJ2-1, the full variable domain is DGGITQSPKYLFRKEGQNVTLSCEQNLNHDAMYWYRQDPGQGLRLIYYSQIVNDFQKGDIAEGYSVSREKKESFPLTVTSAQKNPTAFYLCASSTRLAGRHEQFFGPGTRLTVL.

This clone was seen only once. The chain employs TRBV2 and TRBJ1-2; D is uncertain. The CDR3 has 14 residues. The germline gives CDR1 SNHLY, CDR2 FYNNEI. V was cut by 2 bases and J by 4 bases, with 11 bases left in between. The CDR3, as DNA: TGTGCCAGCAGTGAAATAATGGCAGGCTATGGCTACACCTTC. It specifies CASSEIMAGYGYTF.